This T cell receptor (beta chain) is from a study of OX40 agonist ivuxolimab in advanced cancers. Repertoires were generated with immunoSEQ multiplex PCR, while TCRdb's copy carries only in-frame clones and drops some. The sample carries more than 70,000 clones, more than 80% recorded once. J was trimmed by 0 bases and V by 1 base; bases with no gene match: 7. This CDR3 has 18 residues. CDR1 is LNHDA and CDR2 is SQIVND in the germline V gene (reference sequence). This clonotype originated in an adult with an advanced solid tumor such as melanoma, head and neck, liver or kidney cancer. The material sequenced was CD4+ or CD8+ T cells sorted from blood, taken in a trial of the OX40 agonist ivuxolimab. The rearrangement joins TRBV19 to TRBJ1-4; 8 nucleotides agree with TRBD1. CDR3 bases: TGTGCCAGTAGTATAGGGACAGGGTTACGAACAACTAATGAAAAACTGTTTTTT. This sequence encodes CASSIGTGLRTTNEKLFF.